The 20 T cell receptor beta chains listed next were all sequenced from one sample in a study of CD8 T cells in ankylosing spondylitis. TCRdb reprocessed the 5' RACE reads via MiXCR and lists one record per CDR3 protein. This repertoire shows about 400,000 distinct CDR3 sequences, more than 20% found once; its top ten account for roughly 14%. Sequenced input: blood, either unsorted or a sorted T cell fraction (not recorded which). The receptors were sampled from a male donor with ankylosing spondylitis or in good health (not recorded which).

V is TRBV12-3 or TRBV12-4 and J is TRBJ2-7; D is uncertain. CDR3 length: 12 amino acids. Between the trimmed V and J ends, which lost 4 bases and 6 bases, there was a span of 10 bases. CDR3 DNA sequence: TGTGCCAGCAGTTCCTCCCCGGGCGAGCAGTACTTC. It codes for CASSSSPGEQYF.

V is TRBV28 and J is TRBJ2-5, with 8 bases matching TRBD1. V was pared by 2 bases and J by 11 bases, with 10 bases of the junction left unmatched. The CDR3 totals 14 residues. Looked up from germline, CDR1 is MDHEN and CDR2 is SYDVKM. The CDR3 region has the DNA TGTGCCAGCAGTTTAACCGGACAGGGTTGGGCTCAGTACTTC. Translated: CASSLTGQGWAQYF.

The rearrangement links TRBV6-5 to TRBJ2-2; 9 nucleotides agree with TRBD2. V was clipped by 0 bases and J by 3 bases; unmatched bases: 5. Germline assignment: CDR1 MNHEY and CDR2 SVGAGI. This CDR3 is 17 amino acids long. The CDR3 reads CASSYSALAGYTGELFF. The CDR3 DNA is TGTGCCAGCAGTTACTCCGCGCTAGCGGGGTACACCGGGGAGCTGTTTTTT.

This clonotype was seen only a few times. V is TRBV18 and J is TRBJ2-2, with D perhaps being TRBD1 or TRBD2 (5 bases each). In germline, CDR1 is KGHSH, CDR2 LQKENI. The CDR3 loop spans 17 amino acids. Between the trimmed V and J ends, which lost 3 bases and 0 bases, there was a span of 14 bases. The CDR3 spells CASSPLAGDANTGELFF. CDR3 nucleotide sequence: TGTGCCAGCTCACCTCTGGCCGGGGACGCGAACACCGGGGAGCTGTTTTTT.

V gene TRBV4-1 combines with J gene TRBJ2-3; a weak D match, TRBD1 (6 bases). Trimming removed 2 bases from V and 3 bases from J, with 21 bases in between. From germline, CDR1 is MGHRA and CDR2 YSYEKL. The CDR3 has 18 residues. The CDR3 nucleotides are TGCGCCAGCAGCCAAATGGGGGCAGGGAGCGGTCGGACAGATACGCAGTATTTT. This translates into CASSQMGAGSGRTDTQYF.

This clonotype was observed a few times. The chain uses TRBV28 and TRBJ2-2, with TRBD1 matching 9 bases. V dropped 6 bases and J dropped 4; count of bases not matched to a gene: 6. In germline, CDR1 is MDHEN, CDR2 SYDVKM. CDR3 length: 15 residues. The CDR3 region is CASSPRDRATGELFF. The CDR3 DNA follows: TGTGCCAGCAGCCCAAGGGACAGGGCCACCGGGGAGCTGTTTTTT.

This clonotype showed up just a few times. The rearrangement joins TRBV6-1 to TRBJ1-1; no reliable D call. This CDR3 has 14 residues. Germline V lookup: CDR1 MNHNS, CDR2 SASEGT. Trimming removed 8 bases at V and 3 bases at J, with 16 bases between. DNA of the CDR3: TGTGCCAGCTCTGAAGGATTGGCGGACACTGAAGCTTTCTTT. Its protein product is CASSEGLADTEAFF.

The V call is TRBV4-1, the J call TRBJ2-7, with 7 bases that match TRBD2. CDR3 length: 15 amino acids. The germline V gene encodes CDR1 MGHRA and CDR2 YSYEKL. J lost 4 bases, V lost 4 bases, and 10 bases had no gene match. CDR3 nucleotide sequence: TGCGCCAGCAGCCCCCAGCAGGGACTAAATTACGAGCAGTACTTC. Residues: CASSPQQGLNYEQYF.

The chain recombines TRBV24-1 with TRBJ2-5; D ambiguous. Trimming cost V 1 base and J 5 bases, with 4 bases left between them. Germline CDR1 KGHDR, CDR2 SFDVKD. The CDR3 is made up of 12 amino acids. The CDR3 spells CATSDFSETQYF. The CDR3, as DNA: TGTGCCACCAGTGATTTCTCGGAGACCCAGTACTTC.

This clonotype was observed a few times. The chain has TRBV20-1 and TRBJ2-7; the match to TRBD1 covers 8 bases. With V trimmed by 2 bases and J by 5 bases, 5 bases remained unmatched. The length of the CDR3 is 13 residues. Germline-derived CDR1 and CDR2 are DFQATT and SNEGSKA (reference sequence). For the CDR3, the DNA is TGCAGTGCTAGACCCCGGGACAGGAACGAGCAGTACTTC. This encodes CSARPRDRNEQYF.

This clonotype was counted only a few times. The V call is TRBV12-3 or TRBV12-4, the J call TRBJ2-3; 7 bases are a match to TRBD2. V dropped 7 bases and J dropped 3; count of bases not matched to a gene: 13. The CDR3 covers 16 residues. DNA for the CDR3: TGTGCCAGCACCCAGATTGAGACTAGCCAAACAGATACGCAGTATTTT. It codes for CASTQIETSQTDTQYF.

This clonotype was seen only a few times. The J gene is TRBJ2-7, the V gene TRBV15; D is undetermined. CDR3 size: 13 residues. V shed 0 bases and J shed 4 bases, with 7 bases lying between them. The V gene's germline CDR1 is LNHNV and CDR2 YYDKDF (reference sequence). CDR3 bases: TGTGCCACCAGCAGAGATACGGGTTACGAGCAGTACTTC. Translation gives CATSRDTGYEQYF.

This clonotype was observed a handful of times. The chain carries TRBV10-3 and TRBJ2-3; D not certain. V lost 10 bases and J lost 3, with 14 bases in between. Looked up from germline, CDR1 is ENHRY and CDR2 is SYGVKD. The CDR3 is 13 amino acids. Here the CDR3 DNA reads TGTGCCAGCGTGGGCTCGCTAACAGATACGCAGTATTTT. Its protein product is CASVGSLTDTQYF.

This chain uses TRBV4-1 with TRBJ2-7; TRBD1 aligns across 9 bases. The V gene's germline CDR1 is MGHRA and CDR2 YSYEKL. V shed 5 bases, J shed 6 bases, and the junction held 11 bases outside the gene matches. This CDR3 is 15 amino acids long. CDR3 in DNA: TGCGCCAGCAGCAATGCCGGGACAGGGACCGCCGAGCAGTACTTC. Its protein is CASSNAGTGTAEQYF.

This clonotype was found a few times. The chain recombines TRBV20-1 with TRBJ2-2; D might be TRBD1 (5 bases). CDR3 length: 12 amino acids. Trimming took 3 bases from V and 6 from J, leaving 8 bases between them. Germline CDR1 and CDR2: DFQATT and SNEGSKA (reference sequence). DNA for the CDR3: TGCAGTGCTAGGGGGCCTGCCGGGGAGCTGTTTTTT. Amino acid sequence: CSARGPAGELFF.

The chain links TRBV6-5 to TRBJ2-7; TRBD1 might be the D (7 bases). The V end lost 0 bases, the J end lost 4 bases, and 13 bases lay between the germline ends. The CDR3 has 15 residues. Germline V gene sequence: CDR1 MNHEY, CDR2 SVGAGI. The CDR3 spells CASSYSSQGGYEQYF. CDR3 DNA: TGTGCCAGCAGTTACTCGAGTCAGGGGGGATACGAGCAGTACTTC.

This clonotype was observed a few times. The chain employs TRBV6-5 and TRBJ2-3, with D possibly being TRBD1 or TRBD2 (5 bases each). The CDR3 spans 15 residues. The germline gives CDR1 MNHEY, CDR2 SVGAGI. Deletions cut 1 base from V and 3 bases from J, with 11 bases between. The CDR3 DNA reads as TGTGCCAGCAGTTACTTGGGGGAATCAACAGATACGCAGTATTTT. Amino acids: CASSYLGESTDTQYF.

The chain couples TRBV18 to TRBJ2-1; D uncertain. Trimming took off 6 bases at V and 7 bases at J, with 10 bases between the two ends. Germline-derived CDR1 and CDR2 are KGHSH and LQKENI. The CDR3 length is 12 residues. CDR3 nucleotide sequence: TGTGCCAGCTCCGAAGACCGGAATGAGCAGTTCTTC. Encoded protein: CASSEDRNEQFF.

The chain links TRBV5-1 to TRBJ1-1; tentatively, D is TRBD1 (6 bases). The ends were cut back, 4 bases at V and 5 bases at J, with 15 bases in the middle. CDR1 and CDR2 from the germline V gene are SGHRS and YFSETQ. The CDR3 contains 14 residues. In DNA, the CDR3 is TGCGCCAGCAGCAACCAACAGGGTGGGACTGAAGCTTTCTTT. Protein product: CASSNQQGGTEAFF.

This clonotype showed up just a few times. In nucleotides, the CDR3 is TGTGCCAGCAGTTTACGGTCAGCCTACGAGCAGTACTTC. Translation: CASSLRSAYEQYF. The gene calls are TRBV27 and TRBJ2-7; no clear D gene. Germline V gene lookup returns CDR1 MNHEY and CDR2 SMNVEV (reference sequence). V shed 2 bases and J shed 2 bases, with 7 bases lying between them. The CDR3 spans 13 residues.